The sequence of this T cell receptor (beta chain) was determined in a study of beta chain features in type 1 diabetes (dated by TCRdb to 2016 to 2019). Describing the broader study: Mean age, gender distribution, total cell number and subset yield were not different between patients and healthy donors. Across all samples, fewer than 130 million sorted cells were examined, and cell number per subset correlated strongly with RNA yield. In the study, TCRB repertoires of sorted circulating CD4+ T cell subsets from recently diagnosed type 1 diabetes patients were compared with those of matched healthy donors. Whereas all 30 or so donors provided naive and central memory subsets, regulatory and stem cell-like memory subsets were isolated from just 8 patients and about eight healthy donors. Here is what the overall study found, with its caveats: Naive, central memory and regulatory TCRB repertoires appeared to be more similar among patients than among healthy donors. PCR might favor shorter templates, but patient and control samples were amplified and corrected together, so any skew would affect both groups equally. At VDJ recombination sites, type 1 diabetes patients had fewer insertions and more deleted nucleotides, which implies abnormalities in thymic rearrangement. Sequencing cDNA rather than genomic DNA could over-represent highly expressing activated cells, although activation and CD3 levels did not differ between groups. In all four CD4+ subsets, TCRB CDR3 length was moderately but significantly shorter in type 1 diabetes patients. Because small numbers of individuals were included in the HLA sub-analyses, any influence of HLA type on TCRB rearrangement was left unresolved.

The entire isolated RNA was reverse transcribed using the High Capacity cDNA Reverse Transcription Kit, and thus expressed TCRB transcripts were sequenced. Naive, central memory and regulatory T cell samples underwent deep immunoSEQ sequencing, averaging roughly 3.3 million total reads per sample. Sorted cells were lysed in RLT buffer and RNA was extracted with DNase-treated RNeasy Micro or Mini kits, depending on cell number. To prevent cross-contamination, each cell subset was processed individually, whereas patient and healthy donor samples were processed jointly. The immunoSEQ multiplex PCR was used to amplify TCRB sequences from cDNA, yielding 87-bp fragments that span the CDR3 region. The amplicons were sequenced using the Illumina HiSeq platform. The paper's data handling went like this. Synthetic template baselines were used to correct PCR bias computationally, reads within Hamming distance 2 were collapsed together, and singletons that could not be merged were discarded. By aligning reads against IMGT, V, D and J genes, CDR3 length, and insertions or deletions at six rearrangement sites were assigned. Within each subset, clonotype counts were normalized to the number of sorted cells before true diversity and Gini coefficients were calculated with the tcR R package. The overlap coefficient, calculated on TCRB nucleotide sequences, was used to quantify repertoire sharing. Out-of-frame TCRB sequences from naive cells were analyzed to stand in for the pre-selection repertoire. The clones in this table, taken by TCRdb from immuneACCESS, are in-frame only. Not every clone is retained; where verified, under half of the shortfall comes from an unresolved V gene, and the cause of the rest is unknown. Clonal size and the V and J genes are those of that table, whereas D and trimming came from the DNA. Across this sample there are 600,000 to 700,000 clones, with around 15% seen only once. The top ten constitute approximately 0.021% of the sample.

A single peripheral blood draw of about 116 mL on average was collected from each donor into heparinised tubes. Using a panel that included CD45RO, CCR7, CD25, CD127, CD95 and CD27, naive, central memory, regulatory and stem cell-like memory CD4+ T cells were sorted on a BD FACSAria II. All sorted populations exceeded 95% purity. Right away, PBMCs were isolated by Lymphoprep density gradient centrifugation and were stained directly, with no culture step. Samples were stained and sorted in pairs, with one healthy donor and one patient per experiment, so that batch effects were minimized. With respect to this clone: Its binding antigen is unknown. No base quality information exists; no much larger clone differs at one position.

From the cysteine up to the phenylalanine, the CDR3 has a length of 13 residues. Left in the record is the CDR3 DNA by itself, 39 bases read in frame from the first base. V loses 8 bases of germline sequence and J loses 2 bases, and the interval between the two ends is 11 bases. According to the germline V gene, CDR1 reads SGHNT and CDR2 reads YENEEA. Sequenced input: naive CD4+ T cells from blood. The cell subset or site label of this sample denotes: true naive CD4+ T cells. This TCR came from a man younger than 35 with type 1 diabetes. This chain joins TRBV11-3 to TRBJ2-3, with TRBD2 perhaps the D gene, on 6 matching bases. The DNA sequence follows: TGTGCCAGCCGGGGGTCGCACACAGATACGCAGTATTTT. The translation is CASRGSHTDTQYF.